This T cell receptor (beta chain) was captured in a study of T cell responses to AZD1222 COVID-19 vaccine. This CDR3 comprises 14 residues. The germline CDR1 and CDR2 sequences are LNHDA and SQIVND (reference sequence). V lost 1 base to trimming and J lost 13 bases, with 14 bases between them. Notes on the study in general: Donors in the cohort were predominantly white British and more often female, and clonal diversity was possibly underestimated. Only after the peak T cell response were repertoires sampled.

Clones were read by immunoSEQ multiplex PCR, and TCRdb kept only the in-frame ones, dropping some. The profile shows about 160,000 clones, around 90% of them singletons. Points on this clone: Its antigen is still unknown.

J is TRBJ1-6 and V is TRBV19; D not certain. Sequences were derived from peripheral blood, sampled on day 0 of AZD1222 vaccination. This TCR derives from an adult in good health. The CDR3: CASSIGTAGRPLHF. In DNA form, the CDR3 reads TGTGCCAGTAGTATAGGAACAGCCGGGAGGCCCCTCCACTTT.